This T cell receptor (beta chain) came from a study of blood T cells in healthy people across ages. Through a sample-barcoded 5' primer and a J-beta primer mix, a second PCR was run for roughly 6 to 12 cycles. A single record per CDR3 protein comes from TCRdb applying MiXCR to the 5' RACE reads. The sample shows 500,000 to 550,000 distinct CDR3 sequences, more than 20% of them seen only once. Extraction yielded at least 5.5 micrograms of total RNA per sample. This sample was shared with a second study, whose subject was T cells of mothers and their children.

Sequenced material: blood. The receptor comes from a boy younger than 18 in good health.

Here the CDR3 reads CSVEAQGYEQYF. The CDR3 DNA reads TGCAGCGTTGAAGCTCAGGGCTACGAGCAGTACTTC. The rearrangement joins TRBV29-1 to TRBJ2-7; a weak D match, TRBD1 (5 bases). There are 12 residues in the CDR3. V dropped 1 base and J dropped 3 bases, with 7 bases sitting between them. CDR1 is SQVTM, CDR2 ANQGSEA, per germline.